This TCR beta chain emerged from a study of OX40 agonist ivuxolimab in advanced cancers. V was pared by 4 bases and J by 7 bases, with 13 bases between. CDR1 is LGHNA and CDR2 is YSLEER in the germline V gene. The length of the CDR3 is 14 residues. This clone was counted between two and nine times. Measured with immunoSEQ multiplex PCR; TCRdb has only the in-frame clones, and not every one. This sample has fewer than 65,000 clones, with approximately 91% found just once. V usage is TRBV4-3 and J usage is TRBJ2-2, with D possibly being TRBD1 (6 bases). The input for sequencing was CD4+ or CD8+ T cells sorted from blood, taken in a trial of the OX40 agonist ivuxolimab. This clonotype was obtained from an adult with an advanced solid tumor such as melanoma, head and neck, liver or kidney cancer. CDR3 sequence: CASSLIRGSGELFF. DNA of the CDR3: TGCGCCAGCAGCCTAATCAGGGGTAGCGGGGAGCTGTTTTTT.